This T cell receptor (beta chain) was sequenced in a study of T cells in localized non-small cell lung cancer. V dropped 4 bases and J dropped 2 bases, with 11 bases sitting between them. The CDR3 is 14 amino acids. Germline CDR1 is LNHDA and CDR2 is SQIVND (reference sequence). Here immunoSEQ multiplex PCR was the method, and the copy in TCRdb shows in-frame clones only, minus some. The sample has tens of thousands of clones, around 84% seen once; the top ten hold 36%. This chain links TRBV19 with TRBJ2-5; D is perhaps TRBD1 (6 bases). This TCR was sampled from a male donor older than 55 with stage II squamous cell lung carcinoma. Sequenced here: peripheral blood, sampled before any cancer treatment. The CDR3 region has the DNA TGTGCCAGTAGTACGCGGACAGCTCAAGAGACCCAGTACTTC. Its translation: CASSTRTAQETQYF.